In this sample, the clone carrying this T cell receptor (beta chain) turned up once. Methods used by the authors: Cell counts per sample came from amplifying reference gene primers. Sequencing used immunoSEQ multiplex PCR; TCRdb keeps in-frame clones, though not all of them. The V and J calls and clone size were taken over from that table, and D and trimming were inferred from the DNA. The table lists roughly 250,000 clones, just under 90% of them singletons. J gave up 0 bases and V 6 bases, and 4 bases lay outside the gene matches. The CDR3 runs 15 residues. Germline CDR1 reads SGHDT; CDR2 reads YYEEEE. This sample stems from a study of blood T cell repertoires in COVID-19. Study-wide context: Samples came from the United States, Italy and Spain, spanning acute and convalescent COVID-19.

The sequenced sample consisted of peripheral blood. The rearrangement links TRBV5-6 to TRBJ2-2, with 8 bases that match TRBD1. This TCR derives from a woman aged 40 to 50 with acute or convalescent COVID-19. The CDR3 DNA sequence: TGTGCCAGCACCTTACAGGGGGCGAACACCGGGGAGCTGTTTTTT. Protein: CASTLQGANTGELFF. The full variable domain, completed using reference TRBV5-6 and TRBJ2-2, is DAGVTQSPTHLIKTRGQQVTLRCSPKSGHDTVSWYQQALGQGPQFIFQYYEEEERQRGNFPDRFSGHQFPNYSSELNVNALLLGDSALYLCASTLQGANTGELFFGEGSRLTVL.